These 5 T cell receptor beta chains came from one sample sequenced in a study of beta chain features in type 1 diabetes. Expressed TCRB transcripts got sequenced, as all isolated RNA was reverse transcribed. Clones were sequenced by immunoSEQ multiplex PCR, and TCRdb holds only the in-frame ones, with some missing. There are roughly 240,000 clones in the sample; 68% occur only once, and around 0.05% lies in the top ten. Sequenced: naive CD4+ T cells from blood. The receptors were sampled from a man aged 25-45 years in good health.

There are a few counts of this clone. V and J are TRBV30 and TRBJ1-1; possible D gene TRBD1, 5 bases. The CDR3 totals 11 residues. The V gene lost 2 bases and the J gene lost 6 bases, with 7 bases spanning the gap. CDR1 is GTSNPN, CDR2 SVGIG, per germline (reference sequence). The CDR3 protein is CAWSRDSEAFF. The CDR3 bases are TGTGCCTGGAGTAGGGACTCTGAAGCTTTCTTT.

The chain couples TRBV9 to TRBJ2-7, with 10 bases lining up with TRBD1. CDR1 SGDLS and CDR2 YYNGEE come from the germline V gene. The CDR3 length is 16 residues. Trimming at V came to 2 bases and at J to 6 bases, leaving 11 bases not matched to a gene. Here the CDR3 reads CASSVLSGTGVTEQYF. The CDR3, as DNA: TGTGCCAGCAGCGTCCTCTCCGGGACAGGGGTAACCGAGCAGTACTTC.

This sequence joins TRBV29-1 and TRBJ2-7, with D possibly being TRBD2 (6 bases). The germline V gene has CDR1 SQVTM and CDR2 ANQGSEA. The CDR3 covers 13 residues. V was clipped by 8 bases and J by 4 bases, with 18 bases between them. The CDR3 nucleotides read TGCAGCTTCTCTCGGGGGTTGGAGTACGAGCAGTACTTC. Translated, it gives CSFSRGLEYEQYF.

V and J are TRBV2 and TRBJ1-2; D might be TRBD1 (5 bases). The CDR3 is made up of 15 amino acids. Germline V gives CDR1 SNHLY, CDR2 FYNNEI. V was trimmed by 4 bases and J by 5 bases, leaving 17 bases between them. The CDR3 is CASSVGPGLDYGYTF. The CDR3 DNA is TGTGCCAGCAGTGTGGGGCCAGGACTCGATTATGGCTACACCTTC. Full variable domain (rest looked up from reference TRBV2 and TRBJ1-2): EPEVTQTPSHQVTQMGQEVILRCVPISNHLYFYWYRQILGQKVEFLVSFYNNEISEKSEIFDDQFSVERPDGSNFTLKIRSTKLEDSAMYFCASSVGPGLDYGYTFGSGTRLTVV.

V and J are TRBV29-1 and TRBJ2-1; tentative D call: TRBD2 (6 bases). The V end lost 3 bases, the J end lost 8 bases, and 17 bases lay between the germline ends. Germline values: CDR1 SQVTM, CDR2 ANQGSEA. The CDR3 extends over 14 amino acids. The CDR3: CSVESGSRRHEQFF. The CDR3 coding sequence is TGCAGCGTTGAGTCCGGGAGCCGCCGGCATGAGCAGTTCTTC.